Listed below are T cell receptor beta chains from one sample, sequenced in a study of shared clonotypes between healthy human individuals. Using immunoSEQ multiplex PCR, the repertoire was profiled, and TCRdb retains in-frame clones only, with some absent. This sample yields fewer than 1 million clones, of which 95% to 97% are seen a single time; about 0.25% belongs to the top ten. Sample: naive CD8+ T cells sorted from blood. These receptors were obtained from a man younger than 45 in good health. Both conserved end residues are part of each CDR3. D genes are given only for firm matches.

CASSSGQVYGYTF,TRBV7-6,TRBD1,13
CASSPWGGEEQFF,TRBV9,TRBD2,13
CATSRKRQGASEKLFF,TRBV15,TRBD1,16
CASSPSRGREGHEQFF,TRBV4-2,TRBD2,16
CASSLFGNYGYTF,TRBV7-3,-,13
CASSPTHSDEQFF,TRBV7-9,-,13
CASSRAGGPHEQYF,TRBV4-1,TRBD2,14
CATKPWDSSYEQYF,TRBV7-6,TRBD1,14
CASSYRVLYGYTF,TRBV7-9,-,13
CASSSPGTEPIF,TRBV11-3,TRBD1,12
CASGTGNEQYF,TRBV27,-,11
CSVEGLAGVKSDEQYF,TRBV29-1,TRBD2,16
CASSLGLAPHEQFF,TRBV13,-,14
CASSQLIGPSGNTIYF,TRBV4-1,-,16
CASSPTETLSYNEQFF,TRBV5-6,-,16
CASSEYAAYEQYF,TRBV6-1,-,13
CAMGRLAGSKEQYF,TRBV2,TRBD2,14
CASAGFQREDFVNEQFF,TRBV7-9,TRBD2,17
CASSPMTGKGTDTQYF,TRBV7-9,-,16
CASSASPGGYEQYF,TRBV6-1,TRBD2,14
CASSLGLAGVRYEQYF,TRBV5-8,TRBD2,16
CASSPSGTVLSDTQYF,TRBV18,TRBD1,16
CASSLQGASYEQYF,TRBV4-1,TRBD1,14
CSVEGRLAGDNEQFF,TRBV29-1,TRBD2,15
CASSESGSYEQYF,TRBV10-1,-,13
CASSSITSTDTQYF,TRBV27,-,14
CAISVTGEQFF,TRBV10-3,-,11
CASSLDSSNQPQHF,TRBV7-9,-,14
CASSQAQINNEQFF,TRBV4-1,-,14
CASSDRDRDYNEQFF,TRBV7-6,TRBD1,15
CASRFAREQYF,TRBV27,-,11
CAITSTGSPYNEQFF,TRBV10-3,-,15
CASSYAAYSYEQYF,TRBV27,-,14
CASSILAGSNQPQHF,TRBV19,-,15
CASSGPNMNTEAFF,TRBV4-1,-,14
CASSVEESETQYF,TRBV9,-,13
CASSPGGGLGNEQFF,TRBV7-9,-,15